The entry below gives a single TCR beta chain sequence along with its context. No antigen is known for it. The sample originates from a study of shared clonotypes between healthy human individuals. Study-wide results and caveats: Clonotypes shared by all four sorted-subset donors had higher generation probabilities than non-shared clonotypes. Tissues were not sampled, only blood, and their repertoires likely differ.

CDR3 length: 16 residues. The V and J ends lost 3 bases and 6 bases, in that order; junction bases with no gene match: 12. CDR1 LGHNA and CDR2 YNFKEQ come from the germline V gene. Clones were sequenced by immunoSEQ multiplex PCR, and TCRdb holds only the in-frame ones, with some missing. In the table there are some 630,000 clones, about 96% of which are singletons. Naive CD8 cells comprised CD45RO-negative, CCR7-positively selected cells, excluding terminally differentiated effector memory CD45RA+ cells. The sequenced sample consisted of naive CD8+ T cells sorted from blood. The receptor was derived from a woman in her 30s in good health. J is TRBJ1-1 and V is TRBV4-2; 8 bases fit TRBD1. The CDR3 DNA sequence: TGTGCCAGCAGCCAGGAGACAGGGGCGATCATGGCTGAAGCTTTCTTT. Translated, it gives CASSQETGAIMAEAFF.